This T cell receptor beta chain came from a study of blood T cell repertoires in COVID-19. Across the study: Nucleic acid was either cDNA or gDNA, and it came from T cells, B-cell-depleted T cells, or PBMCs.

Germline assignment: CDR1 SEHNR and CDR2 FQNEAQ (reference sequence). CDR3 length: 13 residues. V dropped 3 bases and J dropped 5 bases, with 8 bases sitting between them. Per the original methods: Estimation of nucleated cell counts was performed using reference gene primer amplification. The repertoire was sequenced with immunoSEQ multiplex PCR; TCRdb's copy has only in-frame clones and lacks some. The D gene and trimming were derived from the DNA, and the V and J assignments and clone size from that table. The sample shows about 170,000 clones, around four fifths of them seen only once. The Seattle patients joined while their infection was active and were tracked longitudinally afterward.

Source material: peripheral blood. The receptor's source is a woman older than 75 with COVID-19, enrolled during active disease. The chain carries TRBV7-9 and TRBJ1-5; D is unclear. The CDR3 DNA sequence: TGTGCCAGCAGCTTCTCGAGGGATCAGCCCCAGCATTTT. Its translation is CASSFSRDQPQHF.